The 32 T cell receptor beta chains below all came from one sample that was sequenced in a study of T cell responses to AZD1222 COVID-19 vaccine. Generated by immunoSEQ multiplex PCR, the TCRdb table keeps only in-frame clones and is missing some. The sample consists of approximately 100,000 clones, approximately 86% of them appearing once. Sequenced material: peripheral blood, taken on day 0 of AZD1222 vaccination. These receptors were taken from an adult in good health.

The count of this clone is one. The chain has TRBV2 and TRBJ1-1; D is unresolved. This CDR3 is built from 13 residues. Trimming took 6 bases from V and 4 from J, leaving 12 bases between them. From germline, CDR1 is SNHLY and CDR2 FYNNEI. This CDR3 reads CASSSDMRTEAFF. In nucleotides, the CDR3 is TGTGCCAGCAGCTCCGACATGCGCACTGAAGCTTTCTTT.

The chain recombines TRBV7-2 with TRBJ2-7; D may correspond to TRBD1 or TRBD2 (5 bases each). Trimming took off 1 base at V and 5 bases at J, with 9 bases between the two ends. The CDR3 runs to 13 residues. CDR1 is SGHTA, CDR2 FQGNSA, per germline. The CDR3 bases are TGTGCCAGCAGCTTAGGGGGGATGGACGAGCAGTACTTC. It specifies CASSLGGMDEQYF.

The chain joins TRBV6-2 or TRBV6-3 to TRBJ2-3; no definite D call. This CDR3 comprises 12 residues. Germline CDR1 MNHEY, CDR2 SVGEGT. V dropped 5 bases and J dropped 3 bases, with 6 bases sitting between them. DNA for the CDR3: TGTGCCAGCAGTCGACGTACAGATACGCAGTATTTT. It specifies CASSRRTDTQYF.

The DNA of the CDR3 is TGTGCCAGTAACCCCGGGACAACTAATGAAAAACTGTTTTTT. Translation gives CASNPGTTNEKLFF. The V call is TRBV19, the J call TRBJ1-4; D call uncertain. The V gene lost 7 bases and the J gene lost 0 bases, with 9 bases spanning the gap. The CDR3 loop spans 14 amino acids. The V gene's germline CDR1 is LNHDA and CDR2 SQIVND (reference sequence).

The V gene is TRBV4-3, the J gene TRBJ2-1; no clear D gene. Between the trimmed V and J ends, which lost 0 bases and 8 bases, there was a span of 11 bases. The CDR3 spans 14 residues. Germline CDR1 is LGHNA and CDR2 is YSLEER. The CDR3 DNA is TGCGCCAGCAGCCAAGAAGGTTATTGGGATGAGCAGTTCTTC. This translates into CASSQEGYWDEQFF.

Concerning this clone: Compared with germline, one end of the junction differs, possibly owing to a read error. J is TRBJ1-5 and V is TRBV24-1; no clear D. The CDR3 has 12 residues. Looked up from germline, CDR1 is KGHDR and CDR2 is SFDVKD. As DNA, the CDR3 is TGTGCCACCAGTTCGTCGGACCTTCCCCAACATTTT. Protein sequence: CATSSSDLPQHF.

Comment on this clone: The sample carries other DNA sequences with the same CDR3. The chain couples TRBV19 to TRBJ1-1; D is uncertain. The CDR3 spans 13 residues. The V and J ends lost 3 bases and 0 bases respectively, with 5 bases between them. Germline CDR1 LNHDA, CDR2 SQIVND (reference sequence). The CDR3 DNA reads TGTGCCAGTAGTATTTCGGTGAACACTGAAGCTTTCTTT. It yields the protein CASSISVNTEAFF.

The gene calls are TRBV28 and TRBJ2-6; TRBD1 or TRBD2 may be the D gene (5 bases each). V gave up 6 bases and J gave up 0 bases, with 15 bases separating them. The CDR3 totals 17 residues. CDR1 is MDHEN and CDR2 is SYDVKM in the germline V gene. Here the CDR3 DNA reads TGTGCCAGCAGACGAACGGGACCGCTCTCTGGGGCCAACGTCCTGACTTTC. It codes for CASRRTGPLSGANVLTF.

This clone has a single count. This rearrangement joins TRBV19 to TRBJ1-2; D is possibly TRBD1 (5 bases). The V gene lost 7 bases and the J gene lost 8 bases, with 23 bases spanning the gap. Germline V lookup: CDR1 LNHDA, CDR2 SQIVND (reference sequence). The CDR3 covers 15 residues. The CDR3 bases are TGTGCCAGTACCACCTCTTATCAGGGTTCGGGAGGCTACACCTTC. Protein: CASTTSYQGSGGYTF.

V is TRBV14 and J is TRBJ2-5; D may be TRBD1 or TRBD2 (5 bases each). The germline V gene encodes CDR1 SGHDN and CDR2 FVKESK. The CDR3 sequence is 16 residues long. Trimming pared 2 bases from V and 5 bases from J, leaving 18 bases between. The CDR3 region has the DNA TGTGCCAGCAGCCAATGGGGGAAAGGGTCTAAGGAGACCCAGTACTTC. As protein: CASSQWGKGSKETQYF.

The chain uses TRBV3-1 (or the pseudogene TRBV3-2) and TRBJ1-2, with a tentative D call TRBD1 (5 bases). V dropped 4 bases and J dropped 6 bases, with 21 bases sitting between them. The CDR3 totals 16 residues. The germline V gene has CDR1 LGHDT and CDR2 YNNKEL (reference sequence). The DNA of the CDR3 is TGTGCCAGCAGCCCCATACCGGGACGCGTCAAACATGGCTACACCTTC. Translation: CASSPIPGRVKHGYTF.

J is TRBJ2-3 and V is TRBV3-1 (or the pseudogene TRBV3-2); 9 nucleotides match TRBD1. The CDR3 spans 16 residues. J lost 2 bases, V lost 6 bases, and 9 bases had no gene match. The germline gives CDR1 LGHDT, CDR2 YNNKEL (reference sequence). In DNA form, the CDR3 reads TGTGCCAGCAGTGATAAGACAGGGGGATACACAGATACGCAGTATTTT. Protein sequence: CASSDKTGGYTDTQYF.

Points on this clone: An end of the junction differs from the germline gene, which may be a read error. This chain uses TRBV7-7 with TRBJ1-4; 8 positions agree with TRBD1. Germline-derived CDR1 and CDR2 are SSHAT and FNYEAQ (reference sequence). This CDR3 is built from 17 residues. CDR3 protein: CASSPGTGPSINEKLFF. The CDR3 DNA follows: TGTGCTAGCAGCCCCGGGACAGGCCCCTCCATTAATGAAAAACTGTTTTTT.

This clone was counted a few times. The chain has TRBV5-4 and TRBJ2-2; 7 nucleotides agree with TRBD2. Germline assignment: CDR1 SGHNT and CDR2 YYREEE (reference sequence). This CDR3 has 13 amino acids. This chain's CDR3 is CSGTNTPTGELFF. CDR3 nucleotides: TGTTCCGGGACTAACACCCCCACCGGGGAGCTGTTTTTT.

The V gene is TRBV28, the J gene TRBJ1-1, with no clear D. The CDR3 contains 13 residues. Germline lookup yields CDR1 MDHEN and CDR2 SYDVKM. V lost 5 bases, J lost 3 bases, and 10 bases lay in between. The CDR3 nucleotides read TGTGCCAGCAGTCGCTCGAGGGACACTGAAGCTTTCTTT. It yields the protein CASSRSRDTEAFF.

The V gene is TRBV27, the J gene TRBJ2-6, with D maybe TRBD2 (5 bases). CDR1 is MNHEY and CDR2 is SMNVEV in the germline V gene (reference sequence). V was clipped by 3 bases and J by 2 bases, with 8 bases between them. The CDR3 extends over 15 amino acids. The CDR3 region is CASSLGRTGANVLTF. The CDR3 region has the DNA TGTGCCAGCAGTTTGGGGAGAACTGGGGCCAACGTCCTGACTTTC.

The J gene is TRBJ2-5, the V gene TRBV5-4; 7 bases fit TRBD1. The germline V gene has CDR1 SGHNT and CDR2 YYREEE (reference sequence). V shed 0 bases, J shed 1 base, and the junction held 6 bases outside the gene matches. CDR3 length: 16 residues. The DNA of the CDR3 is TGTGCCAGCAGCTTGGGTTCTAGGGACAGCCAAGAGACCCAGTACTTC. It codes for CASSLGSRDSQETQYF.

This clone came up once. The chain couples TRBV4-2 to TRBJ1-3; 8 bases are shared with TRBD1. J was trimmed by 2 bases and V by 0 bases; bases with no gene match: 0. The CDR3 length is 15 residues. Germline lookup yields CDR1 LGHNA and CDR2 YNFKEQ. The CDR3 spells CASSQEDRAGNTIYF. The CDR3 DNA is TGTGCCAGCAGCCAAGAGGACAGGGCTGGAAACACCATATATTTT.

V is TRBV9 and J is TRBJ2-4, with D tentatively TRBD1 (6 bases). Germline values: CDR1 SGDLS, CDR2 YYNGEE. Trimming removed 0 bases at V and 2 bases at J, with 15 bases between. The CDR3 is 17 amino acids. CDR3 region: CASSVGGQWVTKNIQYF. The CDR3 nucleotides read TGTGCCAGCAGCGTAGGCGGACAGTGGGTAACCAAAAACATTCAGTACTTC.

The V gene is TRBV6-5, the J gene TRBJ2-2, with D unclear. Germline V gene sequence: CDR1 MNHEY, CDR2 SVGAGI. The CDR3 runs to 16 residues. The V end lost 0 bases, the J end lost 2 bases, and 10 bases lay between the germline ends. This CDR3 is CASSYSPGRNTGELFF. CDR3 bases: TGTGCCAGCAGTTACTCACCGGGCCGCAACACCGGGGAGCTGTTTTTT.

This chain connects TRBV11-2 to TRBJ2-1; tentatively, D is TRBD1 (6 bases). Trimming shortened V by 6 bases and J by 4 bases, and 10 bases separated the two germline ends. The germline CDR1 and CDR2 sequences are SGHAT and FQNNGV. This CDR3 spans 13 amino acids. The CDR3 DNA is TGTGCCAGCAGACAGGGTGTTTACAATGAGCAGTTCTTC. It encodes CASRQGVYNEQFF.

This clone was observed once. The chain is built from TRBV6-1 and TRBJ1-6; tentative D call: TRBD1 (5 bases). The CDR3 extends over 16 amino acids. The V end lost 0 bases, the J end lost 7 bases, and 13 bases lay between the germline ends. Germline V lookup: CDR1 MNHNS, CDR2 SASEGT. The CDR3 bases are TGTGCCAGCAGTGAAGCCCCGGGGGAAGCGAATTCACCCCTCCACTTT. As protein: CASSEAPGEANSPLHF.

This clone was observed a single time. The chain uses TRBV27 and TRBJ1-4, with D hard to call. The CDR3 is 13 amino acids. The V end was cut by 5 bases, the J end by 8 bases, with 12 bases between. Looked up from germline, CDR1 is MNHEY and CDR2 is SMNVEV (reference sequence). In DNA form, the CDR3 reads TGTGCCAGCAGTCGCCTCCGGGAAGAAAAACTGTTTTTT. It codes for CASSRLREEKLFF.

The chain carries TRBV30 and TRBJ2-5; 8 bases agree with TRBD2. The V gene's germline CDR1 is GTSNPN and CDR2 SVGIG (reference sequence). The CDR3 is 17 amino acids. With 2 bases clipped from V and 5 bases from J, the junction kept 16 bases outside the gene matches. CDR3 sequence reads: CAWSLAGTSELRETQYF. The CDR3 DNA sequence: TGTGCCTGGAGTCTCGCCGGGACTAGTGAACTCCGGGAGACCCAGTACTTC. The entire variable domain, with the rest obtained from reference TRBV30 and TRBJ2-5, is as follows: SQTIHQWPATLVQPVGSPLSLECTVEGTSNPNLYWYRQAAGRGLQLLFYSVGIGQISSEVPQNLSASRPQDRQFILSSKKLLLSDSGFYLCAWSLAGTSELRETQYFGPGTRLLVL.

This chain joins TRBV30 and TRBJ2-1, with 10 bases aligning to TRBD1. Germline lookup yields CDR1 GTSNPN and CDR2 SVGIG (reference sequence). The CDR3 totals 15 residues. V trimming: 1 base; J trimming: 9 bases; junction bases outside the gene matches: 9. The CDR3 DNA reads TGTGCCTGGAGTGAAGGGACAGGGGTTTCGGGTGAGCAGTTCTTC. It codes for CAWSEGTGVSGEQFF.

The CDR3: CASSFGGNYGYTF. The CDR3 bases are TGTGCCAGCAGCTTCGGGGGTAACTATGGCTACACCTTC. V and J are TRBV13 and TRBJ1-2, with D possibly TRBD1 on 5 matching bases. CDR3 length: 13 residues. Germline V gene data show CDR1 as PRHDT and CDR2 as FYEKMQ (reference sequence). The V gene lost 3 bases and the J gene lost 1 base, with 6 bases spanning the gap.

The chain joins TRBV11-3 to TRBJ2-3; TRBD1 might be the D (5 bases). This CDR3 is built from 14 residues. V lost 5 bases and J 2 bases, leaving 11 bases between the germline ends. Germline CDR1 is SGHNT and CDR2 is YENEEA. This CDR3 reads CASSQRGFTDTQYF. The CDR3 DNA reads as TGTGCCAGCAGCCAAAGGGGATTCACAGATACGCAGTATTTT.

J is TRBJ2-2 and V is TRBV18; D is undetermined. This CDR3 is built from 14 residues. The germline V and J ends were trimmed by 1 base and 6 bases, with 9 bases remaining between them. Per the germline V gene, CDR1 is KGHSH and CDR2 is LQKENI. The CDR3 bases are TGTGCCAGCTCACCACAAATCGCGTCCGGGGAGCTGTTTTTT. This codes for CASSPQIASGELFF.

The chain is built from TRBV14 and TRBJ2-7; TRBD2 matches 11 bases. CDR1 is SGHDN, CDR2 FVKESK, per germline. V was pared by 6 bases and J by 0 bases, with 10 bases of the junction left unmatched. CDR3 size: 17 residues. In DNA, the CDR3 is TGTGCCAGCAGACCCGGGACTAGCGGCAAAAGCTCCTACGAGCAGTACTTC. It codes for CASRPGTSGKSSYEQYF.

The V call is TRBV10-3, the J call TRBJ2-7, with D perhaps assigned TRBD1 or TRBD2 (5 bases each). Germline values: CDR1 ENHRY, CDR2 SYGVKD. The length of the CDR3 is 16 residues. The V and J ends lost 3 bases and 0 bases respectively, with 15 bases between them. CDR3 sequence (DNA): TGTGCCATCAGTGATCCCCGGGACCCTAGCTCCTACGAGCAGTACTTC. Its translation: CAISDPRDPSSYEQYF.

This chain links TRBV3-1 (or the pseudogene TRBV3-2) with TRBJ2-3; the D gene is possibly TRBD2 (5 bases). Germline V CDR1 and CDR2: LGHDT, YNNKEL (reference sequence). Trimming left V 0 bases short and J 0 bases short, with 19 bases between. The CDR3 totals 19 residues. The CDR3 DNA reads as TGTGCCAGCAGCCAAGAATTAGCCCCTTCCAGCGGAAGCACAGATACGCAGTATTTT. It specifies CASSQELAPSSGSTDTQYF.

This chain links TRBV4-2 with TRBJ1-2; unclear D gene. Trimming took off 0 bases at V and 5 bases at J, with 13 bases between the two ends. The CDR3 length is 15 residues. Germline V gene lookup returns CDR1 LGHNA and CDR2 YNFKEQ. CDR3 coding DNA: TGTGCCAGCAGCCAAGATCGGGAAGGGATTTATGGCTACACCTTC. It yields the protein CASSQDREGIYGYTF.